A selection of T cell receptor beta chains follows, all from one sample in a study of shared clonotypes between healthy human individuals. Some clones are missing from TCRdb's copy, which holds only in-frame ones; the method was immunoSEQ multiplex PCR. The sample has 2 million to 2.5 million clones, approximately 93% seen once. Sequencing was carried out using naive CD4+ T cells from PBMCs. The receptor set was obtained from a man between 18 and 29 years old in good health. Some clones in this sample may be carry-over from other donors' samples. Each CDR3 is given with its conserved first and last residue. D genes are given only for firm matches. Clone sizes are given selectively: once, few, many, or a class where the clone is expanded.

length	D	V	size	J	DNA	CDR3
15	TRBD2	TRBV7-2	.	TRBJ2-1	TGTGCCAGCAGCGGGATCGGGGGGGACTACAATGAGCAGTTCTTC	CASSGIGGDYNEQFF
14	.	TRBV11-1	.	TRBJ2-7	TGTGCCAGCAGCTTAGGGACAGCGACCTACGAGCAGTACTTC	CASSLGTATYEQYF
14	.	TRBV15	.	TRBJ1-4	TGTGCCACCAGCAGCGGATCAGGGAGCGAAAAACTGTTTTTT	CATSSGSGSEKLFF
13	.	TRBV6-4	.	TRBJ2-1	TGTGCCAGCAGTGCATCCACCCTCGATGAGCAGTTCTTC	CASSASTLDEQFF
15	TRBD2	TRBV7-2	.	TRBJ2-7	TGTGCCAGCAGCTTAGGACTAGCGGGAGTAGACGAGCAGTACTTC	CASSLGLAGVDEQYF
12	TRBD1	TRBV27	.	TRBJ1-1	TGTGCCAGCAGTATGACAGGGGCTGAAGCTTTCTTT	CASSMTGAEAFF
15	.	TRBV28	.	TRBJ1-5	TGTGCCAGCAGTTTATTGAGGCAGATTAATCAGCCCCAGCATTTT	CASSLLRQINQPQHF
18	TRBD1	TRBV4-1	.	TRBJ2-7	TGCGCCAGCAGCCCCGGCCCAGGTTGGGACAGAGTCCTCTACGAGCAGTACTTC	CASSPGPGWDRVLYEQYF
15	.	TRBV11-3	.	TRBJ2-3	TGTGCCAGCAGCGCGGGGAGCGGTAGCACAGATACGCAGTATTTT	CASSAGSGSTDTQYF
15	.	TRBV4-1	few	TRBJ1-2	TGCGCCAGCAGCCAAGACGATCGTCTACTGGGGGGCTACACCTTC	CASSQDDRLLGGYTF
19	.	TRBV19	.	TRBJ1-5	TGTGCCAGTAACCCCTTCGGGTCTCCCTCCTCGGGTAAATATCAGCCCCAGCATTTT	CASNPFGSPSSGKYQPQHF
13	.	TRBV2	.	TRBJ1-2	TGTGCCAGCAGTACCCCGGAGGGCCATGGCTACACCTTC	CASSTPEGHGYTF
12	.	TRBV7-2	.	TRBJ1-2	TGTGCCAGCAGCCCCCGTGGCTATGGCTACACCTTC	CASSPRGYGYTF
16	TRBD2	TRBV10-3	.	TRBJ2-3	TGTGCCATCAGTGATGGGCTAGCGGGACTCACAGATACGCAGTATTTT	CAISDGLAGLTDTQYF
15	TRBD1	TRBV19	.	TRBJ2-1	TGTGCCAGTATTAAACCCGGGACAGGGGTTAATGAGCAGTTCTTC	CASIKPGTGVNEQFF
16	TRBD2	TRBV9	.	TRBJ2-1	TGTGCCAGCAGCATCACGGGGGGAGTGCCCTACAATGAGCAGTTCTTC	CASSITGGVPYNEQFF
15	.	TRBV10-3	.	TRBJ1-4	TGTGCCATCAGTGGGAAGGCCGCAACTAATGAAAAACTGTTTTTT	CAISGKAATNEKLFF
15	TRBD1	TRBV6-1	once	TRBJ2-7	TGTGCCAGCACCCTACCGGGACAGCGATCGTACGAGCAGTACTTC	CASTLPGQRSYEQYF
16	.	TRBV2	.	TRBJ2-7	TGTGCCAGCAGTGTACCTAGCCGGGGCGATAACTACGAGCAGTACTTC	CASSVPSRGDNYEQYF
14	.	TRBV5-1	few	TRBJ1-1	TGCGCCAGCAGCCCGAGCGGACGGGTCACTGAAGCTTTCTTT	CASSPSGRVTEAFF
12	.	TRBV10-3	.	TRBJ2-3	TGTGCCACCAGGGGCGGAGGGGATACGCAGTATTTT	CATRGGGDTQYF
16	TRBD1	TRBV28	few	TRBJ1-5	TGTGCCAGCCGTAGTGGGGGGACAGGGGGCATTCAGCCCCAGCATTTT	CASRSGGTGGIQPQHF
13	.	TRBV30	.	TRBJ1-2	TGTGCCTGGAGTGTAACGGCGAACTATGGCTACACCTTC	CAWSVTANYGYTF
12	.	TRBV10-3	.	TRBJ1-5	TGTGCCATCAGCCATAGCAATCAGCCCCAGCATTTT	CAISHSNQPQHF
15	.	TRBV5-1	.	TRBJ2-3	TGCGCCAGCAGCCGAGGGGGGACCTACACAGATACGCAGTATTTT	CASSRGGTYTDTQYF
15	TRBD2	TRBV28	.	TRBJ2-7	TGTGCCAGCGGGAAGGGGACTAGCGGGGGTCGCGAGCAGTACTTC	CASGKGTSGGREQYF
11	.	TRBV20-1	.	TRBJ2-5	TGCTCTCAAGGGCAGGGAAAGACCCAGTACTTC	CSQGQGKTQYF
14	TRBD1	TRBV19	.	TRBJ2-2	TGTGCCAGTAGCGACAGGGCGAACACCGGGGAGCTGTTTTTT	CASSDRANTGELFF
13	TRBD2	TRBV5-5	.	TRBJ2-7	TGTGCCAGCAGATTGACTAGCGGTTACGAGCAGTACTTC	CASRLTSGYEQYF
13	.	TRBV7-2	.	TRBJ2-1	TGTGCCAGCAGCTCCCAGCTGGATTTTGAGCAGTTCTTC	CASSSQLDFEQFF
17	TRBD2	TRBV6-4	.	TRBJ2-3	TGTGCCAGCAGGGCAATCGGGACTAGCGGGGCCGGGGATACGCAGTATTTT	CASRAIGTSGAGDTQYF
15	TRBD1	TRBV5-5	.	TRBJ1-5	TGTGCCAGCAGCTTGGGGACAGGGGGCAATCAGCCCCAGCATTTT	CASSLGTGGNQPQHF
15	.	TRBV14	.	TRBJ2-2	TGTGCCAGCAGCCCAACCTGGGGGGATACCGGGGAGCTGTTTTTT	CASSPTWGDTGELFF
15	TRBD1	TRBV9	.	TRBJ1-2	TGTGCCAGCAGCCTGGGACAGGGGGCGAACTATGGCTACACCTTC	CASSLGQGANYGYTF
14	.	TRBV5-1	.	TRBJ2-1	TGCGCCAGCAGCTTGTTCGTGGGAGAAAATGAGCAGTTCTTC	CASSLFVGENEQFF
13	TRBD2	TRBV28	.	TRBJ2-3	TGTGCCAGCGGCGCGGGGGATATGGATACGCAGTATTTT	CASGAGDMDTQYF
15	.	TRBV18	.	TRBJ2-3	TGTGCCAGCTCACCACGCAAGAGAGTAGTAGATACGCAGTATTTT	CASSPRKRVVDTQYF